One sample yielded the 16 T cell receptor beta chains listed below, sequenced in a study of blood T cell repertoires in COVID-19. Produced via immunoSEQ multiplex PCR; TCRdb's table is partial and in-frame only. The data show about 300,000 clones, with approximately 90% seen just once and 6.9% held by the top ten. The sample was peripheral blood. These receptors all come from a woman aged 30 to 39 who had recovered from COVID-19.

The chain recombines TRBV7-3 with TRBJ2-3; 10 bases map to TRBD2. V shed 0 bases and J 2 bases; nucleotides not matched to a gene: 8. The germline V gene has CDR1 SGHTA and CDR2 FQGTGA. The CDR3 runs to 18 residues. CDR3 DNA: TGTGCCAGCAGCTTAACCCCACTAGCGGGGACCTACACAGATACGCAGTATTTT. It encodes CASSLTPLAGTYTDTQYF.

V usage is TRBV27 and J usage is TRBJ2-5; 11 bases fit TRBD1. Germline CDR1 is MNHEY and CDR2 is SMNVEV (reference sequence). The CDR3 has 15 amino acids. V was clipped by 5 bases and J by 4 bases; unmatched bases: 6. The CDR3 DNA reads TGTGCCAGCAGTCCGAGGGACAGGGGGTTAGAGACCCAGTACTTC. Translating it yields CASSPRDRGLETQYF.

The chain couples TRBV19 to TRBJ1-1; D gene ambiguous. Deletions cut 3 bases from V and 4 bases from J, with 6 bases between. The CDR3 covers 12 residues. The germline gives CDR1 LNHDA, CDR2 SQIVND (reference sequence). CDR3 amino acids: CASSMGATEAFF. CDR3 sequence (DNA): TGTGCCAGTAGTATGGGCGCCACTGAAGCTTTCTTT.

The sample holds one count of this clone. The V and J genes are TRBV5-1 and TRBJ2-7, with 9 positions matching TRBD1. The V and J ends lost 7 bases and 2 bases, in that order; junction bases with no gene match: 7. The CDR3 totals 14 residues. Germline V CDR1 and CDR2: SGHRS, YFSETQ. CDR3 residues: CASGPTGGTYEQYF. For the CDR3, the DNA is TGCGCCAGCGGCCCGACAGGGGGGACCTACGAGCAGTACTTC.

This chain connects TRBV19 to TRBJ2-7, with a tentative D call TRBD1 (6 bases). Germline loops: CDR1 LNHDA, CDR2 SQIVND (reference sequence). Between the trimmed V and J ends, which lost 3 bases and 4 bases, there was a span of 16 bases. This CDR3 comprises 15 residues. The CDR3 spells CASSIRDRSGYEQYF. The CDR3 nucleotides read TGTGCCAGTAGTATTCGCGACAGGTCGGGGTACGAGCAGTACTTC.

J is TRBJ1-1 and V is TRBV4-1; TRBD1 matches 8 bases. Germline V gene lookup returns CDR1 MGHRA and CDR2 YSYEKL. This CDR3 has 16 amino acids. J lost 1 base, V lost 8 bases, and 12 bases had no gene match. CDR3 sequence reads: CASVDLAGTGNTEAFF. CDR3 bases: TGCGCCAGCGTCGACCTCGCCGGGACAGGGAACACTGAAGCTTTCTTT.

This clone was picked up a small number of times. The CDR3 loop is CASSVLAGGPNNEQFF. CDR3 sequence (DNA): TGTGCCAGCAGCGTCCTAGCGGGGGGCCCTAACAATGAGCAGTTCTTC. The rearrangement links TRBV9 to TRBJ2-1, with 11 bases matching TRBD2. CDR3 length: 16 residues. Germline lookup yields CDR1 SGDLS and CDR2 YYNGEE. V lost 2 bases, J lost 5 bases, and 6 bases stayed unmatched.

This clone was detected once. The chain links TRBV20-1 to TRBJ1-3; D call uncertain. Germline V gene sequence: CDR1 DFQATT, CDR2 SNEGSKA (reference sequence). V lost 3 bases and J 0 bases, leaving 9 bases between the germline ends. CDR3 length: 14 amino acids. CDR3 loop: CSASFLTSGNTIYF. The CDR3, as DNA: TGCAGTGCTAGTTTCCTAACCTCTGGAAACACCATATATTTT.

This clone was recorded once. The chain is built from TRBV4-2 and TRBJ2-5; TRBD1 aligns across 8 bases. The CDR3 is 14 amino acids. The J segment lost 9 bases and the V segment lost 5 bases, leaving 11 bases of the junction unmatched. Germline assignment: CDR1 LGHNA and CDR2 YNFKEQ. CDR3 nucleotides: TGTGCCAGCAGCTCCGGGACAGGTCCGGAGGCCCAGTACTTC. As protein: CASSSGTGPEAQYF.

V usage is TRBV4-2 and J usage is TRBJ2-3, with D maybe TRBD1 (5 bases). V was shortened by 1 base and J by 2 bases, with 16 bases between the two germline ends. CDR1 is LGHNA and CDR2 is YNFKEQ in the germline V gene. The CDR3 extends over 17 amino acids. The CDR3 sequence: CASSQGKGLYPTDTQYF. CDR3 bases: TGTGCCAGCAGCCAAGGGAAGGGGCTATACCCCACAGATACGCAGTATTTT.

The gene calls are TRBV18 and TRBJ2-7; no clear D gene. Between the trimmed V and J ends, which lost 3 bases and 6 bases, there was a span of 12 bases. Germline V lookup: CDR1 KGHSH, CDR2 LQKENI. The CDR3 loop spans 13 amino acids. The CDR3 DNA follows: TGTGCCAGCTCACCGGTTCAGGTGCGCGAGCAGTACTTC. Amino acids: CASSPVQVREQYF. Complete variable domain (other parts from reference TRBV18 and TRBJ2-7): NAGVMQNPRHLVRRRGQEARLRCSPMKGHSHVYWYRQLPEEGLKFMVYLQKENIIDESGMPKERFSAEFPKEGPSILRIQQVVRGDSAAYFCASSPVQVREQYFGPGTRLTVT.

The chain links TRBV6-1 to TRBJ1-3, with unresolved D. This CDR3 is 16 amino acids long. Trimming took off 2 bases at V and 0 bases at J, with 11 bases between the two ends. The germline V gene has CDR1 MNHNS and CDR2 SASEGT. The CDR3: CASSETLYSSGNTIYF. CDR3 sequence (DNA): TGTGCCAGCAGTGAAACCCTCTATAGCTCTGGAAACACCATATATTTT.

The chain combines TRBV28 with TRBJ1-2; 9 bases line up with TRBD1. The germline V gene encodes CDR1 MDHEN and CDR2 SYDVKM. This CDR3 comprises 13 residues. V trimming: 6 bases; J trimming: 4 bases; junction bases outside the gene matches: 3. Written as DNA, the CDR3 is TGTGCCAGCAGGCCGGGACAGGGCTATGGCTACACCTTC. Its protein is CASRPGQGYGYTF.

The CDR3 region is CASSLEAGTGHGYTF. CDR3 coding DNA: TGTGCCAGCAGCTTAGAGGCCGGGACAGGGCACGGCTACACCTTC. The chain is built from TRBV7-6 and TRBJ1-2; 9 bases map to TRBD1. The V segment lost 1 base and the J segment 8 bases; nucleotides outside the gene matches: 8. The CDR3 totals 15 residues. Germline V gene data show CDR1 as SGHVS and CDR2 as FNYEAQ. The full variable domain, with the rest looked up from reference TRBV7-6 and TRBJ1-2, is GAGVSQSPRYKVTKRGQDVALRCDPISGHVSLYWYRQALGQGPEFLTYFNYEAQQDKSGLPNDRFSAERPEGSISTLTIQRTEQRDSAMYRCASSLEAGTGHGYTFGSGTRLTVV.

This rearrangement joins TRBV19 to TRBJ2-7; 9 positions agree with TRBD1. There are 17 residues in the CDR3. Germline-derived CDR1 and CDR2 are LNHDA and SQIVND (reference sequence). V gave up 10 bases and J gave up 1 base; unmatched junction bases: 17. This CDR3 is CATATLQGQGKSYEQYF. DNA of the CDR3: TGTGCCACCGCTACCCTCCAAGGACAGGGGAAATCCTACGAGCAGTACTTC.

The V gene is TRBV6-1, the J gene TRBJ1-2; the D gene is possibly TRBD1 (6 bases). The V and J ends lost 5 bases and 5 bases respectively, with 9 bases between them. Per the germline V gene, CDR1 is MNHNS and CDR2 is SASEGT. CDR3 size: 12 residues. In DNA form, the CDR3 reads TGTGCCAGCAGTTGGGACAAATATGGCTACACCTTC. Its protein product is CASSWDKYGYTF.